This TCR beta chain was identified during a study of PD-1 blockade in classical Hodgkin lymphoma. The table came from immunoSEQ multiplex PCR; TCRdb's copy has only in-frame clones and leaves some out. The sample shows about 22,000 clones, approximately 68% of them seen only once. Time point noted: cycle 4 day 1 (C4D1), after more than 5 weeks of nivolumab. Every patient had relapsed following autologous stem cell transplantation, and cohorts differed in brentuximab vedotin exposure. Using magnetic negative selection, the CD4+ T cells were separated out of thawed PBMCs. This sample comprised CD4+ T cells from blood, obtained before the fourth cycle of nivolumab. The receptor comes from a human donor with classical Hodgkin lymphoma.

CDR3 residues: CASSLGGGSQETQYF. DNA of the CDR3: TGTGCCAGCAGCTTAGGGGGGGGCAGCCAAGAGACCCAGTACTTC. The chain links TRBV7-2 to TRBJ2-5, with D maybe TRBD2 (7 bases). CDR1 and CDR2 (germline): SGHTA, FQGNSA. This CDR3 spans 15 amino acids. V was cut by 1 base and J by 1 base, with 10 bases left in between.